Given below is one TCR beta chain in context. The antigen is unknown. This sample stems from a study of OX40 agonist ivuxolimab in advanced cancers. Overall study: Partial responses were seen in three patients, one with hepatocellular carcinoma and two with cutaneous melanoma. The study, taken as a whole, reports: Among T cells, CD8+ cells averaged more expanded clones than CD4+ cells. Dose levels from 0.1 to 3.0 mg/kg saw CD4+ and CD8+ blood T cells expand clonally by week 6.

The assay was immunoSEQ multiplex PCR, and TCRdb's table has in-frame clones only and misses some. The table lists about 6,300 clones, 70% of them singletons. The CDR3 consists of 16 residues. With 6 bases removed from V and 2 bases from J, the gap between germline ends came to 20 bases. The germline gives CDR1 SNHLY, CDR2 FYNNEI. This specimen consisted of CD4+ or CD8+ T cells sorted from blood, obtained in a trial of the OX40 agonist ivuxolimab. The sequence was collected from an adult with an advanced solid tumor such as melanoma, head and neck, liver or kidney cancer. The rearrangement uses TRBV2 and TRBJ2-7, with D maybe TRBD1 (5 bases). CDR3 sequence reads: CASRPPISTDTYEQYF. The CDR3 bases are TGTGCCAGCAGGCCTCCCATCTCGACGGACACCTACGAGCAGTACTTC.